The rows below give T cell receptor beta chains drawn from one sample of a study of cytomegalovirus exposure and HLA in healthy donors. Sequencing was performed with immunoSEQ multiplex PCR; in TCRdb, only in-frame clones are kept and a portion is missing. Here the sample spans about 160,000 clones, 80% being singletons. Sequencing was done on a sample of PBMCs. Source of these receptors: a man aged 25 to 40 in good health and CMV-seronegative. CDR3s include the opening cysteine and the closing phenylalanine or tryptophan. The D gene is left open where the match is weak. Size is stated for part of the rows, as once, few or many counts, or as a class when the clone is expanded.

j_call	d_call	v_call	clone_size	cdr3_nt	cdr3_aa
TRBJ1-1	-	TRBV28	-	TGTGCCAGCATAACCCCGACAGTCCCAAGGCGAGCTTTCTTT	CASITPTVPRRAFF
TRBJ2-7	-	TRBV7-9	-	TGTGCCAGCAGAGAGGGTCAGAACTACGAGCAGTACTTC	CASREGQNYEQYF
TRBJ1-1	-	TRBV13	-	TGTGCCAGCAGCACACCCAGGGTTAACACTGAAGCTTTCTTT	CASSTPRVNTEAFF
TRBJ1-2	-	TRBV2	-	TGTGCCAGCAGTGTCCGGCCCAGGACAAACTATGGCTACACCTTC	CASSVRPRTNYGYTF
TRBJ1-1	TRBD1	TRBV7-6	-	TGTGCCAGCAGCTTGTTTTTAAGTGGCGGAACAGGGGTCGGGGAAGGGGACACTGAAGCTTTCTTT	CASSLFLSGGTGVGEGDTEAFF
TRBJ2-2	-	TRBV7-7	-	TGTGCTAGCAGCTTTCAGGGAGGTTCCGGGGAGCTGTTTTTT	CASSFQGGSGELFF
TRBJ2-4	-	TRBV29-1	-	TGCAGCGCCGTGGGGACTCTGAGGGCCAAAAACATTCAGTACTTC	CSAVGTLRAKNIQYF
TRBJ2-7	-	TRBV7-9	-	TGTGCCAGCGCCCCGTGGGGGGATAGCTCCTACGAGCAGTACTTC	CASAPWGDSSYEQYF
TRBJ2-3	-	TRBV5-4	few	TGTGCCAGCAGCTTGAGGCGGAGGACGGATACGCAGTATTTT	CASSLRRRTDTQYF
TRBJ1-5	TRBD1	TRBV30	-	TGTGCCTGGGGACAGGGTAGCAATCAGCCCCAGCATTTT	CAWGQGSNQPQHF
TRBJ2-2	TRBD1	TRBV10-3	-	TGTGCCATCACCCCGGGACAGGGCGACACCGGGGAGCTGTTTTTT	CAITPGQGDTGELFF
TRBJ1-2	-	TRBV19	few	TGTGCCAGTAGTATCAAGGGACATAATTATGGCTACACCTTC	CASSIKGHNYGYTF
TRBJ1-5	-	TRBV7-8	-	TGTGCCAGCGGCGAGGGTCAGCCCCAGCATTTT	CASGEGQPQHF
TRBJ2-7	TRBD2	TRBV7-2	few	TGTGCCAGCAGCTCCGAAGCGGGGGGGCCCTACGAGCAGTACTTC	CASSSEAGGPYEQYF
TRBJ2-7	-	TRBV6-1	-	TGTGCCAGCAGGCCAACGCGACGGGAAACCTACGAGCAGTACTTC	CASRPTRRETYEQYF
TRBJ1-5	-	TRBV28	few	TGTGCCAGCAGCCGGACAGTAAATCAGCCCCAGCATTTT	CASSRTVNQPQHF
TRBJ2-7	TRBD2	TRBV7-9	-	TGTGCCAGCAGCGAACCGGGACTAGCCCCCTACGAGCAGTACTTC	CASSEPGLAPYEQYF
TRBJ2-2	TRBD1	TRBV30	once	TGTGCCTGGATCCAGGGGGCGAGAACCGGGGAGCTGTTTTTT	CAWIQGARTGELFF
TRBJ2-7	TRBD1	TRBV11-2	-	TGTGCCAGCAGCCAGCCGGGGACAGGGGACATCTACGAGCAGTACTTC	CASSQPGTGDIYEQYF
TRBJ2-1	TRBD1	TRBV19	-	TGTGCCAGTAGTATGGACAGGGTCCGAAGTGAGCAGTTCTTC	CASSMDRVRSEQFF
TRBJ2-7	TRBD1	TRBV19	-	TGTGCCAGTGGGGACAGATCCTACGAGCAGTACTTC	CASGDRSYEQYF
TRBJ2-7	-	TRBV7-6	-	TGTGCCAGCAGCCCGCCCGGGCAGGGGTTTAACGAGCAGTACTTC	CASSPPGQGFNEQYF
TRBJ2-1	TRBD2	TRBV10-3	-	TGTGCCATCAGTGAGTCGACTCGGGGGACTACCACGTTGGGTGAGCAGTTCTTC	CAISESTRGTTTLGEQFF
TRBJ1-2	TRBD1	TRBV28	once	TGTGCCAGCAGTTTGAAGGGACAGGGGGGATATGGCTACACCTTC	CASSLKGQGGYGYTF
TRBJ1-1	-	TRBV7-9	-	TGTGCCAGCAGCTTAGGTTGGGGGGGAGACACTGAAGCTTTCTTT	CASSLGWGGDTEAFF
TRBJ1-4	TRBD1	TRBV5-4	-	TGTGCCAGCAGCTCCAAGGGACAGGGATCAACTAATGAAAAACTGTTTTTT	CASSSKGQGSTNEKLFF
TRBJ1-3	-	TRBV28	-	TGTGCCAGCAGTTTAATGGGGGCGATCTCTGGAAACACCATATATTTT	CASSLMGAISGNTIYF
TRBJ1-2	-	TRBV7-2	-	TGTGCCAGCAGCTTAGGAATTGGAGGGTATGGCTACACCTTC	CASSLGIGGYGYTF
TRBJ1-4	TRBD1	TRBV30	few	TGTGCCTGGAGACGGGACAGTAGTGAAAAACTGTTTTTT	CAWRRDSSEKLFF
TRBJ1-3	-	TRBV6-1	few	TGTGCCAGCAGAAAGACAGACTCTGGAAACACCATATATTTT	CASRKTDSGNTIYF
TRBJ2-7	TRBD1	TRBV2	once	TGTGCCAGCAGGGACAGGGGTTACGAGCAGTACTTC	CASRDRGYEQYF
TRBJ2-1	-	TRBV7-2	-	TGTGCCAGTCACGGACGGTCTCAGGGTAATGAGCAGTTCTTC	CASHGRSQGNEQFF
TRBJ2-5	TRBD2	TRBV15	few	TGTGCCACCTCTCTAGCGGGAGAAGAAGGAGAGACCCAGTACTTC	CATSLAGEEGETQYF
TRBJ2-7	-	TRBV10-2	once	TGCGCCAGCTCCGGGAGCTACGAGCAGTACTTC	CASSGSYEQYF
TRBJ1-1	TRBD1	TRBV5-8	-	TGTGCCAGCGGGCAGGGGGGCCCTGAAGCTTTCTTT	CASGQGGPEAFF
TRBJ2-4	-	TRBV4-1	-	TGCGCCAGCAGCCAAGAACCCGGGGAGCGCATTCAGTACTTC	CASSQEPGERIQYF
TRBJ2-7	TRBD2	TRBV27	-	TGTGCCAGCAGTTCCTCTAGCGGGCCTGCCTACGAGCAGTACTTC	CASSSSSGPAYEQYF
TRBJ2-4	TRBD2	TRBV19	-	TGTGCCAGTAGTATAGTTACTAGCGGGGGAGACCTAGCCAAAAACATTCAGTACTTC	CASSIVTSGGDLAKNIQYF
TRBJ2-5	-	TRBV5-1	-	TGCGCCAGCAGCTTGGTAACGGGGACAGGGATGAACGGGAGGGCCGCGGAGACCCAGTACTTC	CASSLVTGTGMNGRAAETQYF
TRBJ1-3	-	TRBV30	-	TGTGCCTGGAGAGCAGGGGTCTCTGGAAACACCATATATTTT	CAWRAGVSGNTIYF
TRBJ1-2	-	TRBV2	-	TGTGCCAGCAGTGGCAATGGACAGCCAGCCTATGGCTACACCTTC	CASSGNGQPAYGYTF
TRBJ2-3	TRBD2	TRBV11-2	-	TGTGCCAGCAGCCCCCGGGGACTAGCGGGCGATACGCAGTATTTT	CASSPRGLAGDTQYF
TRBJ1-6	-	TRBV5-4	-	TGTGCCAGCAGCTCCGGCGGACTCCGATCCCTCCACTTT	CASSSGGLRSLHF
TRBJ2-1	TRBD2	TRBV4-3	-	TGCGCCAGCAGCCAAGGACTAGCGAGCTCCTACAATGAGCAGTTCTTC	CASSQGLASSYNEQFF
TRBJ1-1	TRBD1	TRBV11-2	-	TGTGCCAGCAGCTTAGATACACGGACAGGGGTGGCTTTCTTT	CASSLDTRTGVAFF